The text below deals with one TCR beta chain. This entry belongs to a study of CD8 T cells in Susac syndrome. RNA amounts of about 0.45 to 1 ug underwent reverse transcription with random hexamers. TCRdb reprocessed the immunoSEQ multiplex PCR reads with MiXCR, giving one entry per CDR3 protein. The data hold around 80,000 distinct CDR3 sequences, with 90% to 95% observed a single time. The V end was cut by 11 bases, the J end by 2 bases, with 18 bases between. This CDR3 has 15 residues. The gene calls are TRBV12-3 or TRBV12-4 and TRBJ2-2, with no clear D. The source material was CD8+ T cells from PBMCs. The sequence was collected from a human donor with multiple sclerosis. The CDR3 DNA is TGTGCCGCAGTCAAGGGCTACCTAAACACCGGGGAGCTGTTTTTT. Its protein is CAAVKGYLNTGELFF.